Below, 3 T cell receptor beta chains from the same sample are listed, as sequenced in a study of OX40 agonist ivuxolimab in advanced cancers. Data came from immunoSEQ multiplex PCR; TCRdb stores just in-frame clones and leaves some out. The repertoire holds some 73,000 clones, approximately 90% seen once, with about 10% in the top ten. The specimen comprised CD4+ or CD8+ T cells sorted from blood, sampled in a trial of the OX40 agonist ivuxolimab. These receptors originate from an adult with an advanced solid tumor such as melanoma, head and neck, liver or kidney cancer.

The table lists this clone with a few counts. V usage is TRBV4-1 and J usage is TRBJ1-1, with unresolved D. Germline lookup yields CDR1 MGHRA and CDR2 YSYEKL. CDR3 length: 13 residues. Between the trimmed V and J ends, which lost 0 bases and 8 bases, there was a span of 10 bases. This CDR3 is CASSQDLGSEAFF. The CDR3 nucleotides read TGCGCCAGCAGCCAAGATCTAGGGAGCGAAGCTTTCTTT.

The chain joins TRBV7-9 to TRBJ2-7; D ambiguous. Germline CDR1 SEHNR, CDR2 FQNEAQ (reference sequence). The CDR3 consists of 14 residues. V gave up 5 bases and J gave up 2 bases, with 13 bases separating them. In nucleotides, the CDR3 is TGTGCCAGCAGCCCCGCCGGCCCTACCTACGAGCAGTACTTC. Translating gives CASSPAGPTYEQYF.

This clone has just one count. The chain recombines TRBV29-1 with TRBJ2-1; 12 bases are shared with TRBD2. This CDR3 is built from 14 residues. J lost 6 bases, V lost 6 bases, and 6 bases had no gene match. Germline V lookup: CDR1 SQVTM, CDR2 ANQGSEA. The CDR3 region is CSVLWTSGINEQFF. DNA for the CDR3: TGCAGCGTCCTTTGGACTAGCGGGATCAATGAGCAGTTCTTC.